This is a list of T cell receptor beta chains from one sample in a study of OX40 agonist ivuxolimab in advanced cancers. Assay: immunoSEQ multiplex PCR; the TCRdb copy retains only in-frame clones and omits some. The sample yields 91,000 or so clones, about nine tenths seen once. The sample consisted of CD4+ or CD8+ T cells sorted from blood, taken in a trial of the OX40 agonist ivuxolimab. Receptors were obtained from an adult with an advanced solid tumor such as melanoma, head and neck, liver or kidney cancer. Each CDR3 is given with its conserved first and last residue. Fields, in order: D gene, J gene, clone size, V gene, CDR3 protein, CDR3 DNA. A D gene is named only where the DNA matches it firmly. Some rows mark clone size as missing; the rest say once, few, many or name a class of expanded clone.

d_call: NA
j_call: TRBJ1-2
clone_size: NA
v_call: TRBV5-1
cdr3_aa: CASSLGADNYGYTF
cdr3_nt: TGCGCCAGCAGCTTGGGGGCGGATAACTATGGCTACACCTTC

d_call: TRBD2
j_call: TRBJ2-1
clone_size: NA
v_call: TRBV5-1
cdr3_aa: CASRPGLAGGGTYNEQFF
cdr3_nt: TGCGCCAGCAGGCCGGGACTAGCGGGAGGGGGGACCTACAATGAGCAGTTCTTC

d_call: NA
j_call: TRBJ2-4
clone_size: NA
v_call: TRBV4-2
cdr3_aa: CASSQAPENIQYF
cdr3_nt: TGTGCCAGCAGCCAAGCCCCAGAAAACATTCAGTACTTC

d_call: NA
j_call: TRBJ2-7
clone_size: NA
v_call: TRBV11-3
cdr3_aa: CASSKRPAGERYF
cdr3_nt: TGTGCCAGCAGCAAACGACCGGCGGGCGAGAGGTACTTC

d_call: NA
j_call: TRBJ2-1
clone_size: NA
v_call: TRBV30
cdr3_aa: CAWTKASVQYNEQFF
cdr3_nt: TGTGCCTGGACCAAAGCTAGCGTACAATACAATGAGCAGTTCTTC

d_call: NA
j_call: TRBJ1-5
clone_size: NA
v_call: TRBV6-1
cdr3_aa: CASSEYSLSNQPQHF
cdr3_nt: TGTGCCAGCAGTGAATATAGCCTTAGCAATCAGCCCCAGCATTTT

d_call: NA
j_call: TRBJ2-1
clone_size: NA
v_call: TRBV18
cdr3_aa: CASSPLGGLGSYNEQFF
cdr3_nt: TGTGCCAGCTCCCCTCTAGGAGGATTGGGCTCCTACAATGAGCAGTTCTTC

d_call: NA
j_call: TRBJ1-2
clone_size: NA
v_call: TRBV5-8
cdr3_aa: CASSLERGPYGYTF
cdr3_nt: TGTGCCAGCAGCTTGGAGCGGGGACCCTATGGCTACACCTTC

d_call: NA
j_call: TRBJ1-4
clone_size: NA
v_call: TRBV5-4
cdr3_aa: CASSLDRATNEKLFF
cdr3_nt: TGTGCCAGCAGCCTGGACCGAGCAACTAATGAAAAACTGTTTTTT

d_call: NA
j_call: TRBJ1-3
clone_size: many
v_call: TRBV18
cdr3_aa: CASSPPTGVRNTIYF
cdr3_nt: TGTGCCAGCTCACCACCAACAGGTGTCCGAAACACCATATATTTT

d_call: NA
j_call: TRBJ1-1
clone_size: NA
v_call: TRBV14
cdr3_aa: CASSHPGMNTEAFF
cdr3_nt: TGTGCCAGCAGCCACCCTGGGATGAACACTGAAGCTTTCTTT

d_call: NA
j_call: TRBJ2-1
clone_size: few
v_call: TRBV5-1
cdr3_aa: CASSEQPTGGADNEQFF
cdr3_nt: TGCGCCAGCAGCGAGCAGCCGACAGGAGGTGCGGACAATGAGCAGTTCTTC

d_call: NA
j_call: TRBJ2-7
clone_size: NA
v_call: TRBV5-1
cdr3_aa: CASSSSGAGLPHEQYF
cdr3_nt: TGCGCCAGCAGTTCGTCAGGGGCGGGTTTACCCCACGAGCAGTACTTC

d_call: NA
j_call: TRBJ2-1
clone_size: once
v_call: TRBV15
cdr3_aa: CATSRENRVGYNEQFF
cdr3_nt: TGTGCCACCAGCAGAGAGAACAGGGTTGGCTACAATGAGCAGTTCTTC

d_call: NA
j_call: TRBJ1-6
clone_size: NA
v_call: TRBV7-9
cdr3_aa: CASSSQGTVNSPLHF
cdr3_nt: TGTGCCAGCAGCTCCCAAGGGACCGTAAACTCACCCCTCCACTTT

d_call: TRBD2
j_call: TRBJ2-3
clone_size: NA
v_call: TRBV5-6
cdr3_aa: CASSLTSGTNTDTQYF
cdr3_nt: TGTGCCAGCAGCCTGACTAGCGGGACTAACACAGATACGCAGTATTTT

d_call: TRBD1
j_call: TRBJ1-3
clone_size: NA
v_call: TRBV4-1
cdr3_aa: CASSQPTGDSGNTIYF
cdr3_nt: TGCGCCAGCAGCCAACCCACAGGGGATAGTGGAAACACCATATATTTT

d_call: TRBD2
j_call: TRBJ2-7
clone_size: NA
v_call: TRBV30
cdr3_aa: CAWSVPGRLAGAGEQYF
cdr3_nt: TGTGCCTGGAGTGTACCCGGGAGGCTAGCGGGAGCTGGCGAGCAGTACTTC

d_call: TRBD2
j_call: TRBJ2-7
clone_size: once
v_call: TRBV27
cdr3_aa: CASSFGSGGAYEQYF
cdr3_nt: TGTGCCAGCAGTTTTGGGTCGGGGGGGGCCTACGAGCAGTACTTC

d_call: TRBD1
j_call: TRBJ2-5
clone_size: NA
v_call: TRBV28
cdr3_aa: CASSSAGGLETQYF
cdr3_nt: TGTGCCAGCAGCTCTGCAGGGGGCTTGGAGACCCAGTACTTC

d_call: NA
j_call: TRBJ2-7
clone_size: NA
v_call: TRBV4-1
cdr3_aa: CASSQDRGEQYF
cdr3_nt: TGCGCCAGCAGCCAAGACAGAGGCGAGCAGTACTTC

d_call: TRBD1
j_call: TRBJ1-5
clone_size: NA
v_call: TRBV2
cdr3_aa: CASRGQGGQPQHF
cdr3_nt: TGTGCCAGCAGAGGACAGGGGGGTCAGCCCCAGCATTTT

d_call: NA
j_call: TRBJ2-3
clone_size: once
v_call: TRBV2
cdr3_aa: CASSDFGASTDTQYF
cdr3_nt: TGTGCCAGCAGTGATTTTGGCGCTAGCACAGATACGCAGTATTTT

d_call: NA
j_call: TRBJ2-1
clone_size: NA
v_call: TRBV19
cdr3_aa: CASSIDPPSGSGYNEQFF
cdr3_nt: TGTGCCAGTAGTATAGACCCCCCCTCAGGGAGCGGCTACAATGAGCAGTTCTTC

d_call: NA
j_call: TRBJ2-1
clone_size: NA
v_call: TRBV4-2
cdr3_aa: CASSRRLAETYNEQFF
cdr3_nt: TGTGCCAGCAGCCGCCGACTGGCGGAGACCTACAATGAGCAGTTCTTC

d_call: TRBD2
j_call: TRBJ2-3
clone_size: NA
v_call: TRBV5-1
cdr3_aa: CASSLELGTTISTDTQYF
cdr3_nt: TGCGCCAGCAGCTTGGAACTGGGGACTACAATAAGCACAGATACGCAGTATTTT

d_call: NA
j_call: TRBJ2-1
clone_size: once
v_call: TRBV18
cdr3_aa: CASSPSFLLRTEDNEQFF
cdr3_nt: TGTGCCAGCTCACCTTCCTTCCTGTTACGGACAGAGGACAATGAGCAGTTCTTC

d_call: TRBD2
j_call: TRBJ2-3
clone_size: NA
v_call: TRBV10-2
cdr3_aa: CASSENGGGDTQYF
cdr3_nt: TGCGCCAGCAGTGAGAACGGGGGGGGAGATACGCAGTATTTT